This T cell receptor beta chain was documented in a study of blood T cells in healthy people across ages. CDR3 length: 14 residues. Germline loops: CDR1 MNHEY, CDR2 SVGAGI. Deletions cut 6 bases from V and 2 bases from J, with 14 bases between. No fewer than 6 micrograms of total RNA were isolated from every sample. Primed by a sample-barcoded 5' primer and a J-beta primer mix, a second PCR proceeded for about 7 to 11 cycles. TCRdb re-analysed the 5' RACE reads in MiXCR, keeping a single row per CDR3 protein. The sample shows some 1.5 million distinct CDR3 sequences, under 30% of them seen only once. Ten or more counts support this clonotype.

Material for sequencing was blood. The TCR sequence derives from a woman between 25 and 40 years old in good health. The chain recombines TRBV6-5 with TRBJ2-7; D is uncertain. The CDR3 DNA sequence: TGTGCCAGCAGCCGGGTCACTACGACCTACGAGCAGTACTTC. This encodes CASSRVTTTYEQYF.